The TCR beta chain under discussion was sequenced for a study of shared clonotypes between healthy human individuals. Details on this clone: Its cognate antigen is unknown.

Sequencing was performed with immunoSEQ multiplex PCR; in TCRdb, only in-frame clones are kept and a portion is missing. The sample consists of 2 million to 2.5 million clones, 92% of them appearing once. Overall study results and limits: Donors were few, which limited the genetic and exposure-history diversity represented.

The sequenced sample consisted of naive CD4+ T cells from PBMCs. Subset noted: CD45RA+ positively selected. The sequence derives from a young man in good health. Some clones in this sample may be carry-over from other donors' samples.

CDR3 sequence: CASSFGGRGTGELFF. The CDR3 DNA reads as TGCGCCAGCAGCTTTGGGGGCCGGGGCACCGGGGAGCTGTTTTTT. The chain joins TRBV5-1 to TRBJ2-2; D might be TRBD1 (6 bases). Germline V gene data show CDR1 as SGHRS and CDR2 as YFSETQ. Deletions cut 2 bases from V and 4 bases from J, with 12 bases between. CDR3 length: 15 residues.